This TCR beta chain comes out of a study of PD-1 blockade in classical Hodgkin lymphoma (dated by TCRdb to 2020 to 2022). Background for the entire study: Nivolumab dosing was 3 mg/kg intravenously every 2 weeks, continuing until either disease progression or unacceptable toxicity. A peripheral blood immune signature of response to PD-1 blockade in classical Hodgkin lymphoma was defined using TCR beta sequencing and CyTOF.

Genomic DNA was isolated using the Qiagen DNeasy kit from unsorted PBMCs as well as from negatively selected CD4+ and CD8+ fractions. Amplification of TCR beta CDR3 regions was done by immunoSEQ multiplex PCR with primers that anneal to V and J segments. A synthetic immune receptor repertoire was used to minimize amplification bias, and remaining bias was computationally removed after sequencing. Per the authors' processing: Repertoire diversity was quantified as the Shannon entropy index using custom Python scripts. Unsorted, CD4+ and CD8+ repertoires were analyzed separately, except for combined analyses in which CD4+ and CD8+ sequences were merged in silico. A clone was considered expanded if an increase in frequency of at least 2-fold after treatment relative to C1D1 was found, and a pseudocount of 0.5 was applied to clones undetected at baseline. Singleton clones were defined as clones with 0 or 1 copy at C1D1, and non-singleton clones were defined as clones with 2 or more copies. Clones expanded in unsorted samples were assigned a CD4+, CD8+ or unknown annotation through matching of protein sequences in sorted samples from the same patient. Wilcoxon tests were applied to paired samples to test diversity changes from C1D1 to C4D1. The table comes from immuneACCESS by way of TCRdb, which keeps in-frame sequences with V and J called. Part of the clones is missing from these tables; in studies checked, under half for an unresolved V gene and the rest for unknown reasons. V and J calls and clone size are given by that table; D and trimming were obtained from the DNA. For this sample there are 35,000 or so clones; more than 65% appear just once. 15% to 20% of the sample is taken by the ten largest.

Remarks on this clone: No antigen is known for it. Base quality data are lacking; no much larger clone is found one base away.

The CDR3 starts with the cysteine, ends with the phenylalanine, and has 14 residues. CDR3 DNA is the only sequence kept; it has 42 bases, read in frame from the first base. CDR1 and CDR2 (MNHEY, SMNVEV) derive from the germline V gene (reference sequence). Deletion took 2 bases off V and 3 bases off J, with a span of 9 bases between the germline ends. General findings and caveats noted by the study authors: Among trial patients, those achieving complete response had baseline diversity similar to that of newly diagnosed patients, while diversity was significantly lower in partial responders and progressors. The study covered only a single clinical trial cohort, and the causes of the repertoire differences, possibly disease activity or prior therapy, were still not defined. A significant rise by C4D1 was seen in CD4+ but not CD8+ TCR diversity (p=0.0027 vs p=0.16), with the rise being most apparent in complete responders (p=0.02). Baseline TCR diversity was reported as lower in newly diagnosed patients than in healthy donors, and lower still in relapsed/refractory patients. Diversity was lower in patients who began nivolumab less than 1 year after ASCT, so these patients were left out of later analyses to avoid confounding by immune reconstitution.

Per the publication, the time point label means: cycle 2 day 1 (C2D1) of nivolumab. Every trial patient had relapsed after autologous stem cell transplantation, and cohorts A, B and C differed in prior brentuximab vedotin exposure. The trial cohort comprised 56 patients with relapsed/refractory classical Hodgkin lymphoma whose best overall responses were complete response, partial response or progressive disease. Single-agent nivolumab was administered to trial patients in the multi-cohort phase II CheckMate 205 trial. An independent review committee assessed best overall response by applying the 2007 International Working Group response criteria. Trial PBMCs were collected immediately before nivolumab initiation (C1D1) and during therapy at cycle 2 day 1 and cycle 4 day 1. Peripheral blood was collected in 8 mL Vacutainer Cell Preparation Tubes, from which PBMCs were isolated by centrifugation and then cryopreserved.

Sequences were derived from peripheral blood mononuclear cells (PBMCs), sampled before the second cycle of nivolumab. The chain is made from TRBV27 and TRBJ2-3, with TRBD2 perhaps the D gene, on 5 matching bases. This TCR was recovered from a human donor with classical Hodgkin lymphoma. The nucleotide sequence reads TGTGCCAGCAGTTTACACGGGGTAACAGATACGCAGTATTTT. This sequence encodes CASSLHGVTDTQYF.